These 32 T cell receptor beta chains came from one sample sequenced in a study of blood T cell repertoires in COVID-19. Using immunoSEQ multiplex PCR, the repertoire was profiled, and TCRdb retains in-frame clones only, with some absent. Among 150,000 to 200,000 clones, roughly 77% were seen once, and the ten largest hold about a sixth. The specimen sequenced was PBMCs or T cells enriched from blood (not recorded which). Receptor source: a woman aged 45 to 65 with acute COVID-19.

This clone was counted once. The V and J genes are TRBV6-5 and TRBJ1-1; 7 bases are a match to TRBD1. This CDR3 is 14 amino acids long. V shed 8 bases, J shed 0 bases, and the junction held 6 bases outside the gene matches. Germline-derived CDR1 and CDR2 are MNHEY and SVGAGI. Written as DNA, the CDR3 is TGTGCCAGCCGGGACAGTGGTTTGAACACTGAAGCTTTCTTT. Residues: CASRDSGLNTEAFF.

The gene calls are TRBV18 and TRBJ2-5, with unresolved D. The CDR3 runs 13 residues. Germline CDR1 is KGHSH and CDR2 is LQKENI. The germline V and J ends were trimmed by 5 bases and 2 bases, with 9 bases remaining between them. Written as DNA, the CDR3 is TGTGCCAGCTCATCAAAACTACAAGAGACCCAGTACTTC. Translated: CASSSKLQETQYF.

This sequence joins TRBV7-9 and TRBJ2-7; TRBD2 is a possible D gene (5 bases). Germline assignment: CDR1 SEHNR and CDR2 FQNEAQ (reference sequence). The CDR3 runs to 12 residues. V dropped 5 bases and J dropped 5 bases, with 10 bases sitting between them. CDR3 DNA: TGTGCCAGCAGCCGAATGGGAGACGAGCAGTACGTC. It encodes CASSRMGDEQYV.

The CDR3 coding sequence is TGTGCCAGCAGTTCCAGTGATAGAACAGGGGGCCATGGCTACACCTTC. It translates to CASSSSDRTGGHGYTF. The chain carries TRBV7-6 and TRBJ1-2; 9 bases map to TRBD1. Germline assignment: CDR1 SGHVS and CDR2 FNYEAQ. J gave up 6 bases and V 6 bases, and 14 bases lay outside the gene matches. The CDR3 consists of 16 residues.

On this clone: Other nucleotide sequences from this sample produce the same CDR3. This sequence joins TRBV28 and TRBJ2-7, with 11 bases identical to TRBD2. CDR3 size: 15 residues. Trimming at V came to 4 bases and at J to 3 bases, leaving 5 bases not matched to a gene. The V gene's germline CDR1 is MDHEN and CDR2 SYDVKM. The CDR3 here is CASSSLAGGNYEQYV. CDR3 coding DNA: TGTGCCAGCAGTTCCCTAGCGGGGGGTAACTACGAGCAGTACGTC.

V usage is TRBV6-1 and J usage is TRBJ1-1; TRBD1 is a possible D gene (6 bases). The CDR3 runs to 14 residues. In germline, CDR1 is MNHNS, CDR2 SASEGT. The V gene lost 2 bases and the J gene lost 4 bases, with 11 bases spanning the gap. DNA of the CDR3: TGTGCCAGCAGTGAAACAGGGTTTGTCACTGAAGCTTTCTTT. Translating gives CASSETGFVTEAFF.

This clone was picked up one time. This chain links TRBV5-4 with TRBJ2-3; TRBD1 matches 9 bases. V trimming: 4 bases; J trimming: 3 bases; junction bases outside the gene matches: 12. The V gene's germline CDR1 is SGHNT and CDR2 YYREEE (reference sequence). CDR3 size: 17 residues. CDR3 nucleotides: TGTGCCAGCAGCCAAAATACAGGGGGCTCTGGAACAGATACGCAGTATTTT. The encoded protein is CASSQNTGGSGTDTQYF.

The CDR3 DNA sequence: TGTGCCATCAGCCGAGTCGGTATAGGGCAGGGGATCGCCTACGAGCAGTACGTC. It encodes CAISRVGIGQGIAYEQYV. The chain joins TRBV10-3 to TRBJ2-7, with D maybe TRBD1 (6 bases). Germline V gene sequence: CDR1 ENHRY, CDR2 SYGVKD. V was cut by 6 bases and J by 2 bases, with 26 bases left in between. The CDR3 sequence is 18 residues long.

This clone has only a few counts. CDR3 residues: CASSSHSVALHF. Here the CDR3 DNA reads TGTGCCAGCAGTTCCCATTCGGTGGCCCTCCACTTT. This sequence joins TRBV12-3 or TRBV12-4 and TRBJ1-6, with no clear D. There are 12 residues in the CDR3. V was cut by 4 bases and J by 14 bases, with 12 bases left in between.

The V and J genes are TRBV19 and TRBJ1-1; no reliable D call. This CDR3 has 14 amino acids. Trimming took 7 bases from V and 0 from J, leaving 12 bases between them. Per the germline V gene, CDR1 is LNHDA and CDR2 is SQIVND (reference sequence). Here the CDR3 reads CASKVTRVNTEAFF. The CDR3 DNA reads TGTGCCAGTAAGGTCACTAGGGTGAACACTGAAGCTTTCTTT.

This clone was counted only a few times. The chain links TRBV29-1 to TRBJ1-1; D unclear. V was cut by 7 bases and J by 1 base, with 13 bases left in between. Germline CDR1 is SQVTM and CDR2 is ANQGSEA. The CDR3 runs to 13 residues. CDR3 sequence (DNA): TGCAGCGGGGGAAACTCGGGGAACACTGAAGCTTTCTTT. Protein sequence: CSGGNSGNTEAFF.

This clone was counted a single time. This chain connects TRBV5-6 to TRBJ2-1, with unresolved D. Germline V lookup: CDR1 SGHDT, CDR2 YYEEEE. V was shortened by 0 bases and J by 8 bases, with 9 bases between the two germline ends. The CDR3 has 13 amino acids. CDR3 DNA: TGTGCCAGCAGCTTGGCAATAGCCTATGAGCAGTTCTTC. It translates to CASSLAIAYEQFF.

The rearrangement links TRBV28 to TRBJ2-1; 8 bases are a match to TRBD1. Germline lookup yields CDR1 MDHEN and CDR2 SYDVKM. CDR3 length: 15 amino acids. After removal of 5 bases from V and 5 bases from J, the junction contained 8 bases not matched to a gene. CDR3 amino acids: CASSHRQGSHNEQFF. The DNA for the CDR3 is TGTGCCAGCAGTCATCGACAGGGGAGCCACAATGAGCAGTTCTTC.

V and J are TRBV3-1 (or the pseudogene TRBV3-2) and TRBJ1-2, with D unresolved. V shed 1 base and J shed 4 bases, with 10 bases lying between them. This CDR3 comprises 14 residues. Germline loops: CDR1 LGHDT, CDR2 YNNKEL (reference sequence). The CDR3 DNA is TGTGCCAGCAGCCAAGTGGGCCTGAGCTATGGCTACACCTTC. Its protein product is CASSQVGLSYGYTF.

The chain recombines TRBV5-1 with TRBJ2-1, with 9 bases aligning to TRBD2. Germline CDR1 is SGHRS and CDR2 is YFSETQ. V lost 0 bases, J lost 8 bases, and 3 bases stayed unmatched. The CDR3 extends over 14 amino acids. The DNA of the CDR3 is TGCGCCAGCAGCTTGGGTAGCGGGGGCGATGAGCAGTTCTTC. Encoded protein: CASSLGSGGDEQFF.

The chain links TRBV2 to TRBJ1-5; D possibly corresponds to TRBD1 (6 bases). CDR3 length equals 15 residues. The V gene's germline CDR1 is SNHLY and CDR2 FYNNEI. V dropped 3 bases and J dropped 5 bases, with 14 bases sitting between them. The CDR3 spells CASSEQGLVDQPQHF. The CDR3 DNA is TGTGCCAGCAGTGAGCAGGGGCTAGTAGATCAGCCCCAGCATTTT. Drawing the rest from reference TRBV2 and TRBJ1-5, the complete variable domain is EPEVTQTPSHQVTQMGQEVILRCVPISNHLYFYWYRQILGQKVEFLVSFYNNEISEKSEIFDDQFSVERPDGSNFTLKIRSTKLEDSAMYFCASSEQGLVDQPQHFGDGTRLSIL.

This chain links TRBV14 with TRBJ1-2, with D perhaps matching TRBD1 (5 bases). CDR3 length equals 16 residues. V lost 3 bases and J lost 8, with 22 bases in between. Germline CDR1 SGHDN, CDR2 FVKESK. In DNA, the CDR3 is TGTGCCAGCAGCCAGGACGAGGGACTCAGTCTTCAGGGCTACACCTTC. Amino acids: CASSQDEGLSLQGYTF. Looking up the rest from reference TRBV14 and TRBJ1-2 gives the full variable domain: EAGVTQFPSHSVIEKGQTVTLRCDPISGHDNLYWYRRVMGKEIKFLLHFVKESKQDESGMPNNRFLAERTGGTYSTLKVQPAELEDSGVYFCASSQDEGLSLQGYTFGSGTRLTVV.

The V call is TRBV6-5, the J call TRBJ2-2, with no clear D. Germline V CDR1 and CDR2: MNHEY, SVGAGI. The CDR3 has 15 residues. V shed 0 bases and J shed 1 base, with 6 bases lying between them. This chain's CDR3 is CASSYSTQNTGELFF. DNA of the CDR3: TGTGCCAGCAGTTACTCTACACAGAACACCGGGGAGCTGTTTTTT.

The chain employs TRBV11-2 and TRBJ2-7; possibly TRBD1 for D (6 bases). Trimming removed 3 bases at V and 3 bases at J, with 9 bases between. CDR3 length equals 13 residues. CDR1 is SGHAT and CDR2 is FQNNGV in the germline V gene. The CDR3 coding sequence is TGTGCCAGCAGCTTGGCAGGGGACTACGAGCAGTACGTC. Translated: CASSLAGDYEQYV.

The chain couples TRBV4-3 to TRBJ1-2; D unclear. Deletions cut 0 bases from V and 8 bases from J, with 16 bases between. The CDR3 runs to 15 residues. Germline V gene data show CDR1 as LGHNA and CDR2 as YSLEER. For the CDR3, the DNA is TGCGCCAGCAGCCAAGATTATAAGGAGACGGGAGGCTACACCTTC. This translates into CASSQDYKETGGYTF.

A few counts support this clone. The chain couples TRBV6-2 or TRBV6-3 to TRBJ1-1, with TRBD1 as a possible D gene (6 bases). Germline CDR1 and CDR2: MNHEY and SVGEGT. This CDR3 comprises 16 residues. V was cut by 2 bases and J by 0 bases, with 13 bases left in between. In nucleotides, the CDR3 is TGTGCCAGCAGTTACATAAGGGGGACCTTGAACACTGAAGCTTTCTTT. It translates to CASSYIRGTLNTEAFF.

The CDR3 region has the DNA TGTGCCAGCAGCCAAGATAGGCGGGGGGGACAAGAGACCCAGTACTTC. It specifies CASSQDRRGGQETQYF. The chain uses TRBV4-2 and TRBJ2-5; 9 positions agree with TRBD2. V lost 0 bases, J lost 2 bases, and 4 bases stayed unmatched. CDR3 length: 16 amino acids. The germline V gene has CDR1 LGHNA and CDR2 YNFKEQ.

The chain couples TRBV6-2 or TRBV6-3 to TRBJ2-7, with D perhaps TRBD1 (6 bases). Trimming shortened V by 7 bases and J by 0 bases, and 13 bases separated the two germline ends. Germline V gene sequence: CDR1 MNHEY, CDR2 SVGEGT. The CDR3 runs to 14 residues. In nucleotides, the CDR3 is TGTGCCAGCACCCCGACAGGCCTCTCCTACGAGCAGTACGTC. Its translation: CASTPTGLSYEQYV.

The chain recombines TRBV9 with TRBJ1-2; 10 bases are a match to TRBD1. The V gene end was trimmed by 5 bases and the J gene end by 4 bases; junction bases not matched to a gene: 8. Per the germline V gene, CDR1 is SGDLS and CDR2 is YYNGEE. The CDR3 covers 15 residues. The CDR3, as DNA: TGTGCCAGCAGTCCACCGGGACAGGGGTCCTATGGCTACACCTTC. It codes for CASSPPGQGSYGYTF.

This clone appeared a few times. V is TRBV28 and J is TRBJ2-2, with 8 bases aligning to TRBD1. This CDR3 is 14 amino acids long. Germline V lookup: CDR1 MDHEN, CDR2 SYDVKM. V lost 6 bases to trimming and J lost 5 bases; unmatched junction nucleotides: 5. In nucleotides, the CDR3 is TGTGCCAGCAGCGGACAGGGAAGGACCGGGGAGCTGTTTTTT. Protein sequence: CASSGQGRTGELFF.

This clone was detected only a few times. CDR3 nucleotide sequence: TGTGCCACCGAAGGAGCCAATCAGCCCCAGCATTTT. Protein sequence: CATEGANQPQHF. The chain carries TRBV24-1 and TRBJ1-5; D call uncertain. This CDR3 contains 12 residues. Germline V CDR1 and CDR2: KGHDR, SFDVKD. Trimming stripped 9 bases from V and 3 bases from J, with 8 bases between.

The gene calls are TRBV3-1 (or the pseudogene TRBV3-2) and TRBJ1-6; D is unresolved. The CDR3 sequence is 16 residues long. Trimming pared 0 bases from V and 0 bases from J, leaving 6 bases between. Germline V gives CDR1 LGHDT, CDR2 YNNKEL (reference sequence). The CDR3 spells CASSQDEVSYNSPLHF. The CDR3 nucleotides are TGTGCCAGCAGCCAAGACGAGGTCTCCTATAATTCACCCCTCCACTTT.

The J gene is TRBJ2-5, the V gene TRBV5-1; 11 bases align to TRBD1. This CDR3 comprises 15 residues. Germline assignment: CDR1 SGHRS and CDR2 YFSETQ. V shed 4 bases, J shed 3 bases, and the junction held 5 bases outside the gene matches. The CDR3 sequence is CASSRGQGVEETQYF. The CDR3 nucleotides read TGCGCCAGCAGCAGGGGACAGGGGGTTGAAGAGACCCAGTACTTC.

This clone was seen ten or more times. The chain carries TRBV14 and TRBJ1-1, with D tentatively TRBD1 (5 bases). CDR1 is SGHDN, CDR2 FVKESK, per germline. Trimming took 4 bases from V and 2 from J, leaving 11 bases between them. The CDR3 is 14 residues long. CDR3 amino acids: CASSLLGDNTEAFF. CDR3 DNA: TGTGCCAGCAGCCTCTTAGGGGATAACACTGAAGCTTTCTTT.

This chain uses TRBV4-1 with TRBJ1-4; a weak D match, TRBD1 (6 bases). The germline CDR1 and CDR2 sequences are MGHRA and YSYEKL. The V end was cut by 4 bases, the J end by 4 bases, with 10 bases between. This CDR3 is 14 amino acids long. DNA of the CDR3: TGCGCCAGCAGCCCCCAGGGGCTTAATGAAAAACTGTTTTTT. Protein sequence: CASSPQGLNEKLFF.

The V call is TRBV19, the J call TRBJ2-1, with TRBD2 matching 11 bases. The V segment lost 4 bases and the J segment 4 bases; nucleotides outside the gene matches: 9. The CDR3 runs 17 residues. Germline loops: CDR1 LNHDA, CDR2 SQIVND (reference sequence). CDR3 residues: CASSNTLSGGGYNEQFF. CDR3 DNA: TGTGCCAGTAGTAACACCCTTAGCGGGGGGGGATACAATGAGCAGTTCTTC.

The chain combines TRBV29-1 with TRBJ2-2, with 8 bases identical to TRBD1. CDR1 is SQVTM and CDR2 is ANQGSEA in the germline V gene. The CDR3 extends over 13 amino acids. V lost 6 bases, J lost 7 bases, and 7 bases stayed unmatched. The CDR3 loop is CSVGPTGGGELFF. CDR3 nucleotides: TGCAGCGTGGGTCCTACAGGGGGCGGGGAGCTGTTTTTT.